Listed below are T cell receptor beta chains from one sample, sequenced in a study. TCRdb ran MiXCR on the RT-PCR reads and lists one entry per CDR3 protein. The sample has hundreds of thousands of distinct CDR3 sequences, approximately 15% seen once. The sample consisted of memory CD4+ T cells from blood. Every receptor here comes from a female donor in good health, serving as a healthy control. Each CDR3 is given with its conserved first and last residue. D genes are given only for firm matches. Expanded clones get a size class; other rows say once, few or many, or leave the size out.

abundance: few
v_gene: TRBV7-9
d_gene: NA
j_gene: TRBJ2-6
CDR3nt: TGTGCCAGCAGCCCCCAGACAGCTAGCTCTGGGGCCAACGTCCTGACTTTC
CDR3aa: CASSPQTASSGANVLTF

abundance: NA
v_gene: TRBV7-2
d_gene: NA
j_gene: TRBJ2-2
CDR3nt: TGTGCCAGCAGCCTCCGACAGACCGGGGAGCTGTTTTTT
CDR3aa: CASSLRQTGELFF

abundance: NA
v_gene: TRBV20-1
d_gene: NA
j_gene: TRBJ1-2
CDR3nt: TGCATTGCTAGAGATTGGCGGCAGAACTATGGCTACACCTTC
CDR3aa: CIARDWRQNYGYTF

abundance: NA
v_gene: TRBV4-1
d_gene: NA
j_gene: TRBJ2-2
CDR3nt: TGCGCCAGCAGCCAACAGGGGACCACCGGGGAGCTGTTTTTT
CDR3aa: CASSQQGTTGELFF

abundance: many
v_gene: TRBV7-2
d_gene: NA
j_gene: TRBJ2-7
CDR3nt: TGTGCCAGCAGCTCGGGACTCGACAGTCTAGAGCAGTACTTC
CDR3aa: CASSSGLDSLEQYF

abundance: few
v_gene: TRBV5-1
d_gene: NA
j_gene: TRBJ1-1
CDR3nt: TGCGCCAGCAGCCGCCCGGGCGAAGCTTTCTTT
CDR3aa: CASSRPGEAFF

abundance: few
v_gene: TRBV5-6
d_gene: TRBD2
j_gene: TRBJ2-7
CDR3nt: TGTGCCAGCAGCTTGGGTGGTAGCGGGAGCTCCTACGAGCAGTACTTC
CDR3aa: CASSLGGSGSSYEQYF

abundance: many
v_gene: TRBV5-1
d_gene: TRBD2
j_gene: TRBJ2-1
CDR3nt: TGCGCCAGCTCCCGAGGACTAGCGGGAGACGATGGGGGTGAGCAGTTCTTC
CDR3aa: CASSRGLAGDDGGEQFF

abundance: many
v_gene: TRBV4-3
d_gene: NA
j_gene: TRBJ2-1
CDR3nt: TGCGCCAGCAGCCAAGATCCACGGGGCAACAATGAGCAGTTCTTC
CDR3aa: CASSQDPRGNNEQFF

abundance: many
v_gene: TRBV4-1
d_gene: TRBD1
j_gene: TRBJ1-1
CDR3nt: TGCGCCAGCAGCCAAGATCAGACAGGGGGACGTGAAGCTTTCTTT
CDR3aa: CASSQDQTGGREAFF

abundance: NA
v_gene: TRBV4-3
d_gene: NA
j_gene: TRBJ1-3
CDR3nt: TGCGCCAGCAGCCAGGACACAGCTCCCCTAGGAAACACCATATATTTT
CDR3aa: CASSQDTAPLGNTIYF

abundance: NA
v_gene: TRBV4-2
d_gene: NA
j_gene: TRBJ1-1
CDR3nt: TGTGCCAGCAGCCAAGATGAAACGAGAAACACTGAAGCTTTCTTT
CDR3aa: CASSQDETRNTEAFF

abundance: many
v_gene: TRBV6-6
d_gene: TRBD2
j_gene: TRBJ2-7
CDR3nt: TGTGCCAGCAGTGACCCACTAGCGGGAGTATTCTACGAGCAGTACTTC
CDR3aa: CASSDPLAGVFYEQYF

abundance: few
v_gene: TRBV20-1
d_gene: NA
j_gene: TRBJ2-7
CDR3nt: TGCAGTGCTAGAGATCGCAGCGGGTTTACCTACGAGCAGTACTTC
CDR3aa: CSARDRSGFTYEQYF

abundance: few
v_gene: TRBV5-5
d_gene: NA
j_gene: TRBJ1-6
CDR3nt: TGTGCCAGCAGCTTGGTGTCAGCGCCTGCCTATAATTCACCCCTCCACTTT
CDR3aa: CASSLVSAPAYNSPLHF

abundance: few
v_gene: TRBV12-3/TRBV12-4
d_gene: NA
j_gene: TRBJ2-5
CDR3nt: TGTGCCAGCAGTGGAGGGACTTTTGGGGGAGAGACCCAGTACTTC
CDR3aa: CASSGGTFGGETQYF

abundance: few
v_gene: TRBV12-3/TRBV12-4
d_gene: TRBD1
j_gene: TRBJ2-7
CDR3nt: TGTGCCAGCAGCCCGACAGGGTTCTACGAGCAGTACTTC
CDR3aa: CASSPTGFYEQYF

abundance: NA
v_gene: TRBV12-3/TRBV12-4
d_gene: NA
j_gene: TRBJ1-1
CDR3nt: TGTGCCAGCAGTTTGACACCTCGAGCCGTGAACACTGAAGCTTTCTTT
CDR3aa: CASSLTPRAVNTEAFF

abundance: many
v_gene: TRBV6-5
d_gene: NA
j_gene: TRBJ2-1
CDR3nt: TGTGCCAGCAGTTCCCCACGGGGCCGGGGGACCAACAATGAGCAGTTCTTC
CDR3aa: CASSSPRGRGTNNEQFF

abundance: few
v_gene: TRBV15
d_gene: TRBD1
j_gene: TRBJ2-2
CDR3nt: TGTGCCACCAGCAGAGTAGGAGGACAGGGTCTTCCCGGGGAGCTGTTTTTT
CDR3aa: CATSRVGGQGLPGELFF